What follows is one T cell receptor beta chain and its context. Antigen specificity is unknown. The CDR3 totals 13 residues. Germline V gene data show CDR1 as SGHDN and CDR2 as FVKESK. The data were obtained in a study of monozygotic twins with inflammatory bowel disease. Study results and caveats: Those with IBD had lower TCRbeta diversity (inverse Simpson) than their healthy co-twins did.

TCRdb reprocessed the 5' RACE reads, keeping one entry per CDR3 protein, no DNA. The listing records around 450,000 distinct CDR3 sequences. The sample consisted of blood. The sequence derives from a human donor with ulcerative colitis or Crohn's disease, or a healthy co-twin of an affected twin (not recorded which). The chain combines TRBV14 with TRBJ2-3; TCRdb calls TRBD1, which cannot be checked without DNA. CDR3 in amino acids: CASMGVGTDTQYF.